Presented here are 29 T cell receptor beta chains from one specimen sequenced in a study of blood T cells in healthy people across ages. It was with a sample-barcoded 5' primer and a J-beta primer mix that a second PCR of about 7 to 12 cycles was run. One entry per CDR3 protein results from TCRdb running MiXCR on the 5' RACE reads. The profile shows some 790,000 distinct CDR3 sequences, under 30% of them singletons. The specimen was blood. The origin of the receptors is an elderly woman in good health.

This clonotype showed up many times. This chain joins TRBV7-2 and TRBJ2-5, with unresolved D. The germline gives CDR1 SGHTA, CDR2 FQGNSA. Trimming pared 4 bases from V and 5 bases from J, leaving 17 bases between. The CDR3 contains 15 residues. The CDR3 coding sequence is TGTGCCAGCAGCTCTATAGTATACGTCGGCGAGACCCAGTACTTC. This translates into CASSSIVYVGETQYF.

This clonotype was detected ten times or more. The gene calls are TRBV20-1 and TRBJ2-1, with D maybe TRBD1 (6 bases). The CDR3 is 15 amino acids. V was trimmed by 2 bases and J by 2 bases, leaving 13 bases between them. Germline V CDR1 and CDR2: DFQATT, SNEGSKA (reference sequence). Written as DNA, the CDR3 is TGCAGTGCTAGAACCCTGGACAGAGCCTACAATGAGCAGTTCTTC. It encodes CSARTLDRAYNEQFF.

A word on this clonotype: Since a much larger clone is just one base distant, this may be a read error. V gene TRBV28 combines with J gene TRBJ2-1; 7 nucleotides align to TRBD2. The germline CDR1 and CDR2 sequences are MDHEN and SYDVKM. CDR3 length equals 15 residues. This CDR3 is CAGSLGGGTSNEQFF. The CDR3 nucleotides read TGTGCCGGCAGTTTGGGGGGGGGAACTAGCAATGAGCAGTTCTTC.

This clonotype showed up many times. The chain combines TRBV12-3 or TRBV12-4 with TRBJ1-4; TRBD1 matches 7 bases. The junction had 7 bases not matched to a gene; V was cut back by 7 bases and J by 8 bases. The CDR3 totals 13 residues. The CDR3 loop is CASNGQAEEKLFF. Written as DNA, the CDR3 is TGTGCCAGCAACGGACAGGCGGAGGAAAAACTGTTTTTT.

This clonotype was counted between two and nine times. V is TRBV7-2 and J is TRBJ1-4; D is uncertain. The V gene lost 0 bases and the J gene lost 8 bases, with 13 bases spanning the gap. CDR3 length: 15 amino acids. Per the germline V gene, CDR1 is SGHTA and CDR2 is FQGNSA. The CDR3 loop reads CASSLAGRTREKLFF. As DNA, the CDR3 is TGTGCCAGCAGCTTAGCAGGGAGAACGAGGGAAAAACTGTTTTTT.

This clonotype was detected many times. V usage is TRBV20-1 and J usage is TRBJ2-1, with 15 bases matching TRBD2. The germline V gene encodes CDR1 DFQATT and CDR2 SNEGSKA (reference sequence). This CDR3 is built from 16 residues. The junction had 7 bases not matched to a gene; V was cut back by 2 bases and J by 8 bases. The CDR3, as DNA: TGCAGTGCTAGACTACGGACTAGCGGGGGGGCCGATGAGCAGTTCTTC. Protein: CSARLRTSGGADEQFF.

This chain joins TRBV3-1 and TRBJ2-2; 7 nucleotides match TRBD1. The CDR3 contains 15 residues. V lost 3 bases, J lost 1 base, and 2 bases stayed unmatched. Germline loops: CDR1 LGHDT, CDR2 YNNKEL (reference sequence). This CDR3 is CASSHNRGNTGELFF. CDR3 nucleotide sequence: TGTGCCAGCAGCCATAACAGGGGGAACACCGGGGAGCTGTTTTTT.

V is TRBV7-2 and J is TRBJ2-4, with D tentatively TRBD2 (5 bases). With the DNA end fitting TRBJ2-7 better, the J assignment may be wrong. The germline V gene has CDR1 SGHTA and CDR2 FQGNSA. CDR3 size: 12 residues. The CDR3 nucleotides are TGTGCCAGCAGCCTATCCGAGGGCGAGCAGTACTTC. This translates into CASSLSEGEQYF.

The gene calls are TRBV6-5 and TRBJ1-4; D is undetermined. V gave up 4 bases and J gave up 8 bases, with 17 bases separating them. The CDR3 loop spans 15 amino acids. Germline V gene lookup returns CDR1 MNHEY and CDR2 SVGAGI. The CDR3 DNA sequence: TGTGCCAGCAGTTGCAAAGGCAGCCGCCGCGAAAAACTGTTTTTT. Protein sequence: CASSCKGSRREKLFF.

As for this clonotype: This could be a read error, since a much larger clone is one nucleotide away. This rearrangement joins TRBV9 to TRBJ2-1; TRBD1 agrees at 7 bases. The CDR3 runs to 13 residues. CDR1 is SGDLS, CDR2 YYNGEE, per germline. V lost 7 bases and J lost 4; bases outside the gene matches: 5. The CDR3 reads CASRKGQYNEQFF. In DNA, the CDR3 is TGTGCCAGCCGCAAGGGACAGTACAATGAGCAGTTCTTC.

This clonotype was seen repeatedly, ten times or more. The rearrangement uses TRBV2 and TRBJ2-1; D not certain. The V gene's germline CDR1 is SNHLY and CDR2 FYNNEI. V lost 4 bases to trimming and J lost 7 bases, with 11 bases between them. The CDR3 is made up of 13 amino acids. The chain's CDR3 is CASSAGRLNEQFF. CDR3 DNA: TGTGCCAGCAGTGCTGGACGGTTAAATGAGCAGTTCTTC.

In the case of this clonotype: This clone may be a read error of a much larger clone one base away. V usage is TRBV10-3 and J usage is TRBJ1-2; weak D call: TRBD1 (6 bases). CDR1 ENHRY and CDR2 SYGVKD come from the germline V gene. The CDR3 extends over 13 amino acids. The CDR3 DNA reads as TGTGTCATCAGACTAGGACAGAGCTATGGCTACACCTTC. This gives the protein CVIRLGQSYGYTF.

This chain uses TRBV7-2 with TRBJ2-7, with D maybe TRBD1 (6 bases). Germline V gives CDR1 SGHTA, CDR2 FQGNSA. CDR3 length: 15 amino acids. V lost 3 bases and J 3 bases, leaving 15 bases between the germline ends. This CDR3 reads CASSLGAGEFYEQYF. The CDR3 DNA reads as TGTGCCAGCAGCTTGGGCGCAGGGGAGTTCTACGAGCAGTACTTC.

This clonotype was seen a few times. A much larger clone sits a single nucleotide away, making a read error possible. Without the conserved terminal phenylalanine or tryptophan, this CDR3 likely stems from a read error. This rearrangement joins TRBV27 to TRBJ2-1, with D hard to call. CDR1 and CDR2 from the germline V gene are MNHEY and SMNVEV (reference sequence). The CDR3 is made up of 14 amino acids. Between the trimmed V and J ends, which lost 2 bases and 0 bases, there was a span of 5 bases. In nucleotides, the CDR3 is TGTGCCAGCAGTTTAAGGGCCTCCTACAATGAGCAGTTCTTA. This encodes CASSLRASYNEQFL.

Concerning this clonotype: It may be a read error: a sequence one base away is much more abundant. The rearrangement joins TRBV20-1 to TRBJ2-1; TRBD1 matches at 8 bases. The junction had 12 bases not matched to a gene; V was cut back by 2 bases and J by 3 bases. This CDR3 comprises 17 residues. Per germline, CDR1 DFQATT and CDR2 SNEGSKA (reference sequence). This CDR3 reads CSARRHQSDRGYNEQFF. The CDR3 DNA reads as TGCAGTGCTAGAAGACACCAAAGTGACAGGGGCTACAATGAGCAGTTCTTC.

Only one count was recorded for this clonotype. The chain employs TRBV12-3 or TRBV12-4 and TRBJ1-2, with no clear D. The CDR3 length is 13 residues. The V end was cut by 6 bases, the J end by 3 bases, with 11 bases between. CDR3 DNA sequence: TGTGCCAGCAGCCCAGCCATGGACTATGGCTACACCTTC. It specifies CASSPAMDYGYTF.

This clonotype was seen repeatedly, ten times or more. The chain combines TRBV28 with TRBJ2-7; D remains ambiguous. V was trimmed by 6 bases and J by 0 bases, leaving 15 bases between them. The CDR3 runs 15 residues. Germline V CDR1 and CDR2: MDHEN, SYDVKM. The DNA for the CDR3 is TGTGCCAGCAGCCCCTCTCGCAGCAGCTCCTACGAGCAGTACTTC. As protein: CASSPSRSSSYEQYF. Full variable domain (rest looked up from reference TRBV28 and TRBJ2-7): DVKVTQSSRYLVKRTGEKVFLECVQDMDHENMFWYRQDPGLGLRLIYFSYDVKMKEKGDIPEGYSVSREKKERFSLILESASTNQTSMYLCASSPSRSSSYEQYFGPGTRLTVT.

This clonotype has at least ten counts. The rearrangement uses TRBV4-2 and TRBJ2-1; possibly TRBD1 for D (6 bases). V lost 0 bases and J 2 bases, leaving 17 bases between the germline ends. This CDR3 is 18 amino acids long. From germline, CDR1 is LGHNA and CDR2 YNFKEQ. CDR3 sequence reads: CASSQDRNRVNTYNEQFF. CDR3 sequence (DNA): TGTGCCAGCAGCCAAGATAGGAACAGGGTAAATACCTACAATGAGCAGTTCTTC.

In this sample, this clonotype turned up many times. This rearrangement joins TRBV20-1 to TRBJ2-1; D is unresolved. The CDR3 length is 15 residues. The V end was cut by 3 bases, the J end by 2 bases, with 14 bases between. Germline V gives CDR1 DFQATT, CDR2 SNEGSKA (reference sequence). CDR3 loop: CSARGLWPTYNEQFF. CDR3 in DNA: TGCAGTGCTAGGGGCTTGTGGCCAACCTACAATGAGCAGTTCTTC.

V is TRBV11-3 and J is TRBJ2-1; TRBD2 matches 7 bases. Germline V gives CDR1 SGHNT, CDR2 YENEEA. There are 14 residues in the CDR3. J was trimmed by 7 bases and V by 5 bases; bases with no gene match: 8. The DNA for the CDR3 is TGTGCCAGCAGCCATTTGGAGGGAGGGAATGAGCAGTTCTTC. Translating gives CASSHLEGGNEQFF.

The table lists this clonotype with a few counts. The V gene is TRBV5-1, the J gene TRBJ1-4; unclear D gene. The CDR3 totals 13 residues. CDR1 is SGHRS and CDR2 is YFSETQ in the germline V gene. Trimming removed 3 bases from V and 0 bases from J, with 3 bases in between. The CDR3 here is CASSSTTNEKLFF. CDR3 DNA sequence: TGCGCCAGCAGCTCCACAACTAATGAAAAACTGTTTTTT.

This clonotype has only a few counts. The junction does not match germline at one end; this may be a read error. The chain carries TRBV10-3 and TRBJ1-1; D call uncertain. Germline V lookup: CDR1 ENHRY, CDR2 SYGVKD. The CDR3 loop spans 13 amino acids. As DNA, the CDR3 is TGTGCCGTCAGTGAACATTTGAACACTGAAGCTTTCTTT. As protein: CAVSEHLNTEAFF.

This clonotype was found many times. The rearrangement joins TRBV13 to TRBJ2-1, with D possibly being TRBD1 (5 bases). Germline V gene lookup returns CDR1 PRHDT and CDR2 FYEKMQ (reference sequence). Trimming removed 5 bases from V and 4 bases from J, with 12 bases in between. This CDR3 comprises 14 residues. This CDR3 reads CASSTYSGYNEQFF. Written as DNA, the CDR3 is TGTGCCAGCAGCACCTACTCAGGGTACAATGAGCAGTTCTTC. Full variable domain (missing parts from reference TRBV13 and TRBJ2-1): AAGVIQSPRHLIKEKRETATLKCYPIPRHDTVYWYQQGPGQDPQFLISFYEKMQSDKGSIPDRFSAQQFSDYHSELNMSSLELGDSALYFCASSTYSGYNEQFFGPGTRLTVL.

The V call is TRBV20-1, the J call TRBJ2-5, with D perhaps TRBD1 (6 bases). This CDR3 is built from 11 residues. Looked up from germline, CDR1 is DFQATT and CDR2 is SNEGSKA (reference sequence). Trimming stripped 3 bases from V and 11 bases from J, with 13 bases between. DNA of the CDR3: TGCAGTGCTAGCTTCTCCCAGGGGCAGTACTTC. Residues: CSASFSQGQYF.

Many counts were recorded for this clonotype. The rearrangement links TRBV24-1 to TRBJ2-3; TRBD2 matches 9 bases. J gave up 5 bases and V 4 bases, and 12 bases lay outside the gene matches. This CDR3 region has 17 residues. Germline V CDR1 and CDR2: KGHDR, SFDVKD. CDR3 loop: CATSEPRGAGGGDTQYF. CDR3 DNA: TGTGCCACCAGTGAACCGAGGGGAGCGGGGGGAGGAGATACGCAGTATTTT.

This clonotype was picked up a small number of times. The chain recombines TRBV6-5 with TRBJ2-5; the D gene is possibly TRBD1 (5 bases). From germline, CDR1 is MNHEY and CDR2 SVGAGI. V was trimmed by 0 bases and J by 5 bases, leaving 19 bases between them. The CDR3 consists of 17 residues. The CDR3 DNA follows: TGTGCCAGCAGTTACTCAGCGTCTCGCAGGGTTTGGGAGACCCAGTACTTC. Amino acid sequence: CASSYSASRRVWETQYF.

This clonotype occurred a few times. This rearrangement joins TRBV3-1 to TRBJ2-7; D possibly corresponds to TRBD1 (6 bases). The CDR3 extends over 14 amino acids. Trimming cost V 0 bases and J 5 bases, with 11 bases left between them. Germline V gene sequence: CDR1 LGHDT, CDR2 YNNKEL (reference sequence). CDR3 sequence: CASSQDYRAHEQYF. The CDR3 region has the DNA TGTGCCAGCAGCCAAGATTACAGGGCCCACGAGCAGTACTTC.

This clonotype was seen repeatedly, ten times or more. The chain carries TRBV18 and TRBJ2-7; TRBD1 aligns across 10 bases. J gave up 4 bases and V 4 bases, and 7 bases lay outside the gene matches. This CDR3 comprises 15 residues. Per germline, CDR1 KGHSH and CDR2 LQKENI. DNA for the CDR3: TGTGCCAGCTCACTGGGACAGGGGACTTTTTACGAGCAGTACTTC. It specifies CASSLGQGTFYEQYF.

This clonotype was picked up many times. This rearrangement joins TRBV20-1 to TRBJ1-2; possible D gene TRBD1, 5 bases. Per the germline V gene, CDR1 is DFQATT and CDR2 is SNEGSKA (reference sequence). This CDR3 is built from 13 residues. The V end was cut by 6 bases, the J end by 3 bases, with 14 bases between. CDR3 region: CSASQGLDYGYTF. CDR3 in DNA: TGCAGTGCATCGCAGGGTTTAGACTATGGCTACACCTTC.